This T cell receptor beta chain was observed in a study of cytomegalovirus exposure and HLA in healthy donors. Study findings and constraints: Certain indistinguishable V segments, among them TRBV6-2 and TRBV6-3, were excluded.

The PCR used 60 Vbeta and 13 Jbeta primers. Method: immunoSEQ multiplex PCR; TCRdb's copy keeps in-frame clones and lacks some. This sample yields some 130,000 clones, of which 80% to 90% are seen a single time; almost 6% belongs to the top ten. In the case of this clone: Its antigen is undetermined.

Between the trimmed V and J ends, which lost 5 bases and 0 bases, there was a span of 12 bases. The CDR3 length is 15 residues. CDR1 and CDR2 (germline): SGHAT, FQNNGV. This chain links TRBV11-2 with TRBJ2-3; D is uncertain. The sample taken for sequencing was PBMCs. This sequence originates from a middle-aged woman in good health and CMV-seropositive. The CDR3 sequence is CASSVMGLSTDTQYF. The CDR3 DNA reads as TGTGCCAGCAGCGTAATGGGCCTCAGCACAGATACGCAGTATTTT.